These 16 T cell receptor beta chains came from one sample sequenced in a study of T cell responses to AZD1222 COVID-19 vaccine (dated by TCRdb to 2020 to 2022). Preparation of the library involved the immunoSEQ multiplex PCR assay. The table was pulled from immuneACCESS by TCRdb, which kept in-frame rearrangements only. Such tables lose some clones; where checked, under half of the loss comes from unresolved V genes, and the rest has no known cause. For this sample the table gives approximately 150,000 clones, of which 85% to 95% were detected only once. Approximately 0.9% of the sample belongs to the ten largest clones. This sample's time point label indicates: baseline before first vaccination. The treatment or condition tag for this specimen amounts to: meningococcal conjugate vaccine given as trial control. The sequencing used peripheral blood, collected on day 0 of MenACWY control vaccination. The origin of the receptors is an adult in good health.

The V and J genes are TRBV2 and TRBJ1-2, with TRBD1 matching 7 bases. Unmatched junction bases numbered 5, after V lost 5 bases and J lost 2 bases. Germline CDR1 reads SNHLY; CDR2 reads FYNNEI. The CDR3 contains 14 residues. The CDR3 region has the DNA TGTGCCAGCAGTTATAGACAGGGCAACTATGGCTACACCTTC. It encodes CASSYRQGNYGYTF.

The chain couples TRBV5-7 to TRBJ1-5, with D perhaps TRBD1 (6 bases). TRBV5-7 is reported as an ORF; its role is uncertain. The germline V and J ends were trimmed by 7 bases and 0 bases, with 14 bases remaining between them. This CDR3 has 15 amino acids. This CDR3 is CASLNRANSNQPQHF. The CDR3 bases are TGTGCCAGCCTTAACAGGGCTAATAGCAATCAGCCCCAGCATTTT.

This chain connects TRBV5-4 to TRBJ1-1; D is unresolved. This CDR3 has 13 amino acids. V gave up 2 bases and J gave up 1 base, with 6 bases separating them. Germline CDR1 reads SGHNT; CDR2 reads YYREEE (reference sequence). The CDR3 DNA sequence: TGTGCCAGCAGCTTATACGAGAACACTGAAGCTTTCTTT. Protein: CASSLYENTEAFF. Complete variable domain (other parts from reference TRBV5-4 and TRBJ1-1): ETGVTQSPTHLIKTRGQQVTLRCSSQSGHNTVSWYQQALGQGPQFIFQYYREEENGRGNFPPRFSGLQFPNYSSELNVNALELDDSALYLCASSLYENTEAFFGQGTRLTVV.

The chain couples TRBV7-2 to TRBJ2-1; D is undetermined. The CDR3 totals 15 residues. Germline lookup yields CDR1 SGHTA and CDR2 FQGNSA. V lost 5 bases and J lost 2, with 13 bases in between. The CDR3 reads CASSPAAQTYNEQFF. CDR3 bases: TGTGCCAGCAGCCCGGCCGCGCAGACCTACAATGAGCAGTTCTTC.

The rearrangement uses TRBV4-3 and TRBJ2-1; D is possibly TRBD2 (6 bases). Per the germline V gene, CDR1 is LGHNA and CDR2 is YSLEER. The CDR3 runs to 16 residues. Between the trimmed V and J ends, which lost 0 bases and 4 bases, there was a span of 13 bases. CDR3 nucleotide sequence: TGCGCCAGCAGCCAAGACCGGACCGGGAGATACAATGAGCAGTTCTTC. It translates to CASSQDRTGRYNEQFF.

The chain carries TRBV7-9 and TRBJ2-4; 7 nucleotides align to TRBD1. The CDR3 has 15 amino acids. After removal of 8 bases from V and 9 bases from J, the junction contained 16 bases not matched to a gene. Germline assignment: CDR1 SEHNR and CDR2 FQNEAQ (reference sequence). The CDR3 DNA reads as TGTGCCAGCCGATCAAAGGACAGGCTCTCTCCCATTCAGTACTTC. Translating it yields CASRSKDRLSPIQYF.

This sequence joins TRBV7-2 and TRBJ1-6; D may be TRBD1 (6 bases). The CDR3 is 14 residues long. V lost 3 bases, J lost 8 bases, and 11 bases lay in between. Germline V gives CDR1 SGHTA, CDR2 FQGNSA. The CDR3 region has the DNA TGTGCCAGCAGCTTGGACAGATCCTATTCACCCCTCCACTTT. Translated, it gives CASSLDRSYSPLHF.

The V gene is TRBV6-2 or TRBV6-3, the J gene TRBJ2-3, with D uncertain. Looked up from germline, CDR1 is MNHEY and CDR2 is SVGEGT. V lost 4 bases to trimming and J lost 4 bases, with 12 bases between them. There are 14 residues in the CDR3. CDR3 sequence reads: CASSLVLGADTQYF. CDR3 in DNA: TGTGCCAGCAGTTTAGTCTTGGGTGCAGATACGCAGTATTTT.

The genes are TRBV29-1 and TRBJ2-1; the D gene is possibly TRBD2 (6 bases). Germline V gene sequence: CDR1 SQVTM, CDR2 ANQGSEA. The V end was cut by 1 base, the J end by 0 bases, with 16 bases between. The CDR3 contains 17 residues. CDR3 DNA sequence: TGCAGCGTTGAAGTGTTAGATAGCGGCCACTCCTACAATGAGCAGTTCTTC. The encoded protein is CSVEVLDSGHSYNEQFF.

This sequence joins TRBV7-9 and TRBJ1-2, with 7 bases fitting TRBD1. Per germline, CDR1 SEHNR and CDR2 FQNEAQ (reference sequence). V was clipped by 6 bases and J by 0 bases; unmatched bases: 4. CDR3 length: 14 residues. The CDR3 nucleotides read TGTGCCAGCAGGCTGGGACAGACTAACTATGGCTACACCTTC. It translates to CASRLGQTNYGYTF.

The rearrangement uses TRBV16 and TRBJ2-1; TRBD2 matches at 12 bases. CDR3 length: 16 residues. The V gene's germline CDR1 is KGHSY and CDR2 FQNENV. Unmatched junction bases numbered 8, after V lost 4 bases and J lost 7 bases. CDR3 sequence reads: CASSRLAGESGNEQFF. DNA of the CDR3: TGTGCCAGCAGCCGACTAGCGGGAGAGTCCGGGAATGAGCAGTTCTTC. The variable domain in full, completed from reference TRBV16 and TRBJ2-1, reads GEEVAQTPKHLVRGEGQKAKLYCAPIKGHSYVFWYQQVLKNEFKFLISFQNENVFDETGMPKERFSAKCLPNSPCSLEIQATKLEDSAVYFCASSRLAGESGNEQFFGPGTRLTVL.

J is TRBJ2-7 and V is TRBV7-9; D remains unclear. Germline V gene data show CDR1 as SEHNR and CDR2 as FQNEAQ (reference sequence). The CDR3 totals 13 residues. The V end was cut by 3 bases, the J end by 3 bases, with 9 bases between. The CDR3 sequence is CASSLSRFYEQYF. In nucleotides, the CDR3 is TGTGCCAGCAGCTTGAGTAGATTCTACGAGCAGTACTTC. Complete variable domain (other parts from reference TRBV7-9 and TRBJ2-7): DTGVSQNPRHKITKRGQNVTFRCDPISEHNRLYWYRQTLGQGPEFLTYFQNEAQLEKSRLLSDRFSAERPKGSFSTLEIQRTEQGDSAMYLCASSLSRFYEQYFGPGTRLTVT.

This chain connects TRBV7-9 to TRBJ1-5; D remains unclear. The CDR3 runs to 14 residues. Germline V lookup: CDR1 SEHNR, CDR2 FQNEAQ (reference sequence). Trimming left V 1 base short and J 4 bases short, with 8 bases between. In DNA form, the CDR3 reads TGTGCCAGCAGCTTAGGGCAGCCGAATCAGCCCCAGCATTTT. Translation gives CASSLGQPNQPQHF.

The CDR3 protein is CASSQDVRRGSYEQYF. CDR3 DNA sequence: TGCGCCAGCAGCCAAGACGTAAGGCGGGGATCCTACGAGCAGTACTTC. The chain joins TRBV4-1 to TRBJ2-7; a weak D match, TRBD2 (6 bases). The germline CDR1 and CDR2 sequences are MGHRA and YSYEKL. V lost 0 bases and J 1 base, leaving 13 bases between the germline ends. The CDR3 consists of 16 residues.

The chain is built from TRBV6-1 and TRBJ2-7, with a possible D match to TRBD1 (5 bases). Germline CDR1 MNHNS, CDR2 SASEGT. V gave up 2 bases and J gave up 3 bases, with 20 bases separating them. The CDR3 covers 17 residues. CDR3 sequence reads: CASSEFPTVLRGYEQYF. DNA for the CDR3: TGTGCCAGCAGTGAATTCCCGACAGTGTTAAGGGGCTACGAGCAGTACTTC.

The genes are TRBV28 and TRBJ1-1; possible D gene TRBD1, 6 bases. V was cut by 6 bases and J by 6 bases, with 14 bases left in between. Germline V CDR1 and CDR2: MDHEN, SYDVKM. CDR3 length: 13 amino acids. CDR3 sequence (DNA): TGTGCCAGCAGCTCTGGGGGCAAGGCTGAAGCTTTCTTT. This gives the protein CASSSGGKAEAFF.